Listed below are T cell receptor beta chains from one sample, sequenced in a study of technical replicates of blood from several donors. TCRdb's table, derived via immunoSEQ multiplex PCR, lists solely in-frame clones and lacks some. The sample contains about 60,000 clones, around 87% of which appear only once. Sequenced: PBMCs. These receptors were collected from a human donor in good health. Some clones in this sample may be carry-over from other donors' samples. Each CDR3 is given with its conserved first and last residue. The order of the fields is V gene, D gene, J gene, CDR3 length, CDR3 protein, CDR3 DNA. D genes are given only for firm matches.

>TRBV13|.|TRBJ2-3|13
CASSKLSTDTQYF
TGTGCCAGCAGCAAACTAAGCACAGATACGCAGTATTTT
>TRBV9|TRBD2|TRBJ2-7|15
CASSADGSGSSAEYF
TGTGCCAGCAGCGCGGACGGTAGCGGGAGTTCGGCGGAGTACTTC
>TRBV9|.|TRBJ2-3|15
CASSVGGFSGDTQYF
TGTGCCAGCAGCGTAGGAGGATTCTCGGGGGATACGCAGTATTTT
>TRBV5-4|.|TRBJ2-5|14
CASSAGNSAETQYF
TGTGCCAGCAGTGCGGGTAACTCGGCGGAGACCCAGTACTTC
>TRBV10-3|.|TRBJ1-2|13
CAISDDRIGGYTF
TGTGCCATCAGTGATGACAGGATAGGTGGCTACACCTTC
>TRBV6-5|TRBD2|TRBJ2-1|15
CASSYRGLAGREQFF
TGTGCCAGCAGTTACCGCGGACTAGCGGGACGTGAGCAGTTCTTC
>TRBV11-1|TRBD2|TRBJ2-6|15
CATGTSVAGANVLTF
TGTGCGACCGGGACTAGCGTCGCTGGGGCCAACGTCCTGACTTTC
>TRBV19|TRBD2|TRBJ2-1|18
CASSIDTSGGGSYNEQFF
TGTGCCAGTAGTATAGACACTAGCGGGGGGGGCTCCTACAATGAGCAGTTCTTC
>TRBV6-1|.|TRBJ2-3|14
CASSEGRFADTQYF
TGTGCCAGCAGTGAGGGCCGGTTCGCAGATACGCAGTATTTT
>TRBV27|TRBD2|TRBJ2-7|16
CASSPISGGRAYQQYF
TGTGCCAGCAGTCCCATCTCTGGCGGGAGGGCCTACCAGCAGTACTTC
>TRBV7-2|TRBD1|TRBJ2-3|13
CASSQPGAGGMYF
TGTGCCAGCAGCCAGCCCGGGGCAGGGGGCATGTATTTT
>TRBV4-2|.|TRBJ2-3|14
CASSQEQDTDTQYF
TGTGCCAGCAGCCAAGAGCAGGACACAGATACGCAGTATTTT
>TRBV27|.|TRBJ2-7|15
CASSLPAQGIHEQYF
TGTGCCAGCAGTTTACCGGCCCAGGGGATCCACGAGCAGTACTTC
>TRBV27|.|TRBJ1-1|14
CASSLSSVGLEAFF
TGTGCCAGCAGTTTATCCAGTGTGGGACTTGAAGCTTTCTTT
>TRBV5-5|.|TRBJ1-4|14
CASSLAPLNEKLFF
TGTGCCAGCAGCTTGGCCCCTCTTAATGAAAAACTGTTTTTT
>TRBV27|TRBD2|TRBJ2-1|15
CASSNLAGGPNEQFF
TGTGCCAGCAGCAATCTAGCGGGCGGGCCCAATGAGCAGTTCTTC